This T cell receptor (beta chain) is from a study of CD8+CD57+ T cells in acquired aplastic anemia (dated by TCRdb to 2017 to 2018). For the wider study: Extracted DNA from sorted CD4+ and CD8+ cells averaged around 3.3 ug, ranging from roughly 0.17 to 27.4 ug. A CD8+CD57+ expansion meant a frequency higher than the mean frequency seen in healthy subjects. Study-level results and caveats: Around 27 CD8+ CDR3 sequences were shared between patients and controls but appeared highly expressed in patients and within their immunodominant clones. No significant difference in CD8+ Simpson's diversity was found between patients and healthy controls (P=0.060).

A note on this clonotype: Its target antigen remains unknown. Within one base of it there is no much larger clone, and no base qualities were kept.

Genomic DNA was used as template for profiling of TCR beta VDJ combinations and CDR3 sequences. An Illumina HiSeq 2000 was used for TCR repertoire sequencing. In the authors' own workflow: TRBV/TRBJ rearrangement plots, CDR3 size and DJ length profiles, and Simpson's diversity index were used to evaluate the repertoires. The most abundant DNA sequence in the deep sequencing data was defined as the immunodominant clone. CDR3 amino acid sequences were screened for sharing across subjects and compared with published repertoires and the VDJdb database. TCRdb reanalyzed the raw reads on its own, using fastp at Q25 for trimming and MiXCR for clone calling, and kept in-frame beta chains. Each CDR3 protein appears once, grouped with its most common genes and DNA. TCRdb's processing, not the authors' own work, is the source of the V and J calls. The sample table holds 150,000 or so distinct CDR3 sequences, of which less than 60% were seen once. The top ten clones comprise roughly 12% of the sample.

Expansion of CD8+CD57+ cells had been shown by flow cytometry in the patients chosen for sequencing. Every patient had a diagnosis of severe acquired aplastic anemia based on International Study of Aplastic Anemia and Agranulocytosis and Camitta criteria. No patient had received any therapy when blood was sampled. The study deep-sequenced TCR repertoires of sorted CD4+ and CD8+ blood T cells from severe aplastic anemia patients and healthy subjects. Patients were enrolled in the USA under clinicaltrials.gov protocols 00001620, 01623167, 00001397, 00071045, 00081523 and 00961064. Ficoll-Paque density gradient centrifugation was used to isolate peripheral blood mononuclear cells. Before DNA extraction, CD4+ and CD8+ T cells were sorted with FACS or magnetic beads. From a lookup of the germline V gene, CDR1 and CDR2 are LGHNT and FRNRAP. V drops 6 bases and J drops 7 bases, leaving 19 bases in between. Taken from cysteine to phenylalanine, the CDR3 has 14 residues. The read is trimmed to its CDR3 DNA, 42 bases read in frame from base 1.

The TCR sequence derives from a human donor with aplastic anemia. Material for sequencing was sorted CD4+, CD8+, or CD8+CD57+ T cells (not recorded which) from PBMCs. The chain is assembled from TRBV12-5 and TRBJ2-7; perhaps TRBD2 is the D gene, with 7 bases matching. The DNA sequence is as follows: TGTGCTAGTGGGACCGGGACATGGGGGGGGGAGCAGTACTTC. It codes for CASGTGTWGGEQYF.